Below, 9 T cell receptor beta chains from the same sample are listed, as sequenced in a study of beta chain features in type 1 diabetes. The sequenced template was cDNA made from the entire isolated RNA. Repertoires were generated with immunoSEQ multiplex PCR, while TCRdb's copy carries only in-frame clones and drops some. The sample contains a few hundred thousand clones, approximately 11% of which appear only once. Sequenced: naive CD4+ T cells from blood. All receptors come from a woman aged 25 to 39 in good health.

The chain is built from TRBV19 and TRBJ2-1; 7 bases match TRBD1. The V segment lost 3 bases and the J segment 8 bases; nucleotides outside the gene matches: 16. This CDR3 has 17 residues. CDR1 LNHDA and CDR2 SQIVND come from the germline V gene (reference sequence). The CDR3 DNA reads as TGTGCCAGTAGTATCATTACTGGAGGTGGGACAGCGTATGAGCAGTTCTTC. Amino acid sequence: CASSIITGGGTAYEQFF.

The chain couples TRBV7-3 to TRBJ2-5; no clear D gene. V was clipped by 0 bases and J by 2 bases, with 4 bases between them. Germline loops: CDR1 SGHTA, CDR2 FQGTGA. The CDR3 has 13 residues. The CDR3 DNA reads TGTGCCAGCAGCTTAACTTATCAAGAGACCCAGTACTTC. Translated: CASSLTYQETQYF.

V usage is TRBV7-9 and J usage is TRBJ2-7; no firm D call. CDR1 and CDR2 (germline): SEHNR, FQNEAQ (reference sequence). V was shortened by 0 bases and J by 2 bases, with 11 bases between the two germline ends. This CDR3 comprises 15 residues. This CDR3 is CASSLASGIPYEQYF. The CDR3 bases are TGTGCCAGCAGCTTAGCCTCGGGTATCCCCTACGAGCAGTACTTC.

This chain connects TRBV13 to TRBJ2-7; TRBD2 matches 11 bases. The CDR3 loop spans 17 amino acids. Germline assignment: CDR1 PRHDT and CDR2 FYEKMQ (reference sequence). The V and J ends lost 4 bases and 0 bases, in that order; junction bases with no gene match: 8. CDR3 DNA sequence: TGTGCCAGCAGCTCAAGGACTAGCGGGTCGAGCTCCTACGAGCAGTACTTC. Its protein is CASSSRTSGSSSYEQYF.

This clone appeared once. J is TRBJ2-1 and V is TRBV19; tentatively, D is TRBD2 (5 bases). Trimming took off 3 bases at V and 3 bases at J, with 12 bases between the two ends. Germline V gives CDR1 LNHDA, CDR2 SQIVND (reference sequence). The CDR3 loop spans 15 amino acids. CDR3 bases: TGTGCCAGTAGTATCGGGGTTTCTGGCTACAATGAGCAGTTCTTC. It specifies CASSIGVSGYNEQFF.

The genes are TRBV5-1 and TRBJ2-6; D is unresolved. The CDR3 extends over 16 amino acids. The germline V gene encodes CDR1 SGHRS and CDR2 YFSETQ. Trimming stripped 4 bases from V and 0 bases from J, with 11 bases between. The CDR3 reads CASSPEANSGANVLTF. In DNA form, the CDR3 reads TGCGCCAGCAGCCCCGAGGCCAACTCTGGGGCCAACGTCCTGACTTTC.

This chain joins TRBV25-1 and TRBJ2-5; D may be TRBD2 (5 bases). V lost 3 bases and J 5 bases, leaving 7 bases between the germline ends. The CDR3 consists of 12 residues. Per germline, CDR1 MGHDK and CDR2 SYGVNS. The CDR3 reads CASSDPGETQYF. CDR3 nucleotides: TGTGCCAGCAGTGACCCGGGGGAGACCCAGTACTTC.

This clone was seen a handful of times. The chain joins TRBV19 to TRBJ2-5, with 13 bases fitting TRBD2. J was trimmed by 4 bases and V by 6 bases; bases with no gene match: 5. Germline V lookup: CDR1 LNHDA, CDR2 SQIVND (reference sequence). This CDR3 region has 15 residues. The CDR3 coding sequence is TGTGCCAGTAGCCGGACTAGCGGGAGCAGAGAGACCCAGTACTTC. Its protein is CASSRTSGSRETQYF.

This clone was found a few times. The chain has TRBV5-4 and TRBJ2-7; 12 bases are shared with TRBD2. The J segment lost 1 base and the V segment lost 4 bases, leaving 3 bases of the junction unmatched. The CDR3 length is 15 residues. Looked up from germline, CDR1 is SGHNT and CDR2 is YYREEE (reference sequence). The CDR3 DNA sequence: TGTGCCAGCAGCCGCGGACTAGCGGGGTCCTACGAGCAGTACTTC. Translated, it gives CASSRGLAGSYEQYF. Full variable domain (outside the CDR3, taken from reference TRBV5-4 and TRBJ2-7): ETGVTQSPTHLIKTRGQQVTLRCSSQSGHNTVSWYQQALGQGPQFIFQYYREEENGRGNFPPRFSGLQFPNYSSELNVNALELDDSALYLCASSRGLAGSYEQYFGPGTRLTVT.